This note documents a single T cell receptor beta chain sequence. Antigen specificity is unknown. The data were taken from a study of response to subunit inactivated influenza vaccine. The study, taken as a whole, reports: Each seasonal influenza vaccination, the authors suggested, recruits few new T cells.

TCRdb re-analysed the RT-PCR reads in MiXCR, keeping a single row per CDR3 protein. The repertoire consists of 630,000 or so distinct CDR3 sequences, with about a sixth occurring once and the leading ten covering roughly 11%. Trimming stripped 6 bases from V and 10 bases from J, with 16 bases between. CDR1 is SNHLY, CDR2 FYNNEI, per germline. The CDR3 sequence is 14 residues long. This sequence joins TRBV2 and TRBJ1-6; possibly TRBD1 for D (5 bases). This TCR derives from a man aged 45-60 years who received an inactivated influenza vaccine. The sample consisted of PBMCs from blood, taken roughly 12 days after vaccination. CDR3 sequence: CASRRGVRGSPLHF. The CDR3, as DNA: TGTGCCAGCAGGAGAGGGGTACGAGGGTCACCCCTCCACTTT.